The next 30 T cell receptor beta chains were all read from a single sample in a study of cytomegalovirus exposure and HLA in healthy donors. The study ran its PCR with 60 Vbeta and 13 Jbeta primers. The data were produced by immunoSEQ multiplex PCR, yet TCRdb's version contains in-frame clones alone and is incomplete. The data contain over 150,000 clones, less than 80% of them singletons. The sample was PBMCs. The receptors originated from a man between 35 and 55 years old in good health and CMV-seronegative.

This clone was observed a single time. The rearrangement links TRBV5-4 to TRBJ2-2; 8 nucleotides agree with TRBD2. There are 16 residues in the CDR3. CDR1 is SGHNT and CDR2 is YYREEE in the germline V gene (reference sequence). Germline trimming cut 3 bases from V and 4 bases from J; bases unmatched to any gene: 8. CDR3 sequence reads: CASSSPGLVPTGELFF. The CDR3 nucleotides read TGTGCCAGCAGCTCCCCGGGACTAGTGCCCACCGGGGAGCTGTTTTTT. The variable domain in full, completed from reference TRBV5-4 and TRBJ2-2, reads ETGVTQSPTHLIKTRGQQVTLRCSSQSGHNTVSWYQQALGQGPQFIFQYYREEENGRGNFPPRFSGLQFPNYSSELNVNALELDDSALYLCASSSPGLVPTGELFFGEGSRLTVL.

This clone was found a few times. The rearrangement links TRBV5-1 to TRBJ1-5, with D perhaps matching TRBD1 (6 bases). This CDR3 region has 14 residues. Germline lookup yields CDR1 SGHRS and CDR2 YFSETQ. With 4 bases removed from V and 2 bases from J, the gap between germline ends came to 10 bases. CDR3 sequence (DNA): TGCGCCAGCAGCCCCAGGGGTGGCAATCAGCCCCAGCATTTT. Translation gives CASSPRGGNQPQHF.

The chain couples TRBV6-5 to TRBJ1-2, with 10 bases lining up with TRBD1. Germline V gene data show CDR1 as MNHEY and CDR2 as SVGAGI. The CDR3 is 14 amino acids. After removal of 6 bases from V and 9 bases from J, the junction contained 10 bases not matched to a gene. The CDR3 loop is CASRPPGQGLSYTF. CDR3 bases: TGTGCCAGCAGACCGCCGGGACAGGGGTTAAGCTACACCTTC.

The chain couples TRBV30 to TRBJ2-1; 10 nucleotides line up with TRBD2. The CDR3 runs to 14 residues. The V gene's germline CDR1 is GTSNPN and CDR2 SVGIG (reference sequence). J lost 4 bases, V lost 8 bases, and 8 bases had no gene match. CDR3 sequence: CARLAGGRYNEQFF. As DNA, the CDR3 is TGTGCCCGACTAGCGGGCGGGCGGTACAATGAGCAGTTCTTC.

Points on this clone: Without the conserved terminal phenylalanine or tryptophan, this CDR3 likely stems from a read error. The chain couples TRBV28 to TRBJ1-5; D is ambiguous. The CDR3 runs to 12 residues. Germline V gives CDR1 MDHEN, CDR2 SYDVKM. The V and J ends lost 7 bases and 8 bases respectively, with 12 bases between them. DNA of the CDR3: TGTGCCAGCATAACCCCGGGAAAGCCCCAGCATTGT. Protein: CASITPGKPQHC.

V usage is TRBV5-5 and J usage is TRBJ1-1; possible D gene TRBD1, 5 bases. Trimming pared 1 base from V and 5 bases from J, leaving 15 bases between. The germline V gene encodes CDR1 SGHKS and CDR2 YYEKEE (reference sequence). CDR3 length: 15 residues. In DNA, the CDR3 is TGTGCCAGCAGCTTGACGCGGCAGGGTAATACTGAAGCTTTCTTT. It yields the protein CASSLTRQGNTEAFF.

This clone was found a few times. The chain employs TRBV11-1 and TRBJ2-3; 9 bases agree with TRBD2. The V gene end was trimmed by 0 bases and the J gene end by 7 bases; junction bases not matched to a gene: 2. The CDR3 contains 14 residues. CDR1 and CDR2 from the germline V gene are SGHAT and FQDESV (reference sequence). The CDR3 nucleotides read TGTGCCAGCAGCTTAGCAGGACTAGCGAATACGCAGTATTTT. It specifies CASSLAGLANTQYF. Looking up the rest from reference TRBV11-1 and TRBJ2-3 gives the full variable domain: EAEVAQSPRYKITEKSQAVAFWCDPISGHATLYWYRQILGQGPELLVQFQDESVVDDSQLPKDRFSAERLKGVDSTLKIQPAELGDSAMYLCASSLAGLANTQYFGPGTRLTVL.

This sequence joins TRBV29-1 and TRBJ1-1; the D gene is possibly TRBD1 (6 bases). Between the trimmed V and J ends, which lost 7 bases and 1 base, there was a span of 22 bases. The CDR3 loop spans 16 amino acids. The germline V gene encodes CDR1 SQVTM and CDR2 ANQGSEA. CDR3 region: CSAREGGPTSNTEAFF. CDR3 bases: TGCAGCGCGAGGGAGGGGGGACCGACTTCGAACACTGAAGCTTTCTTT.

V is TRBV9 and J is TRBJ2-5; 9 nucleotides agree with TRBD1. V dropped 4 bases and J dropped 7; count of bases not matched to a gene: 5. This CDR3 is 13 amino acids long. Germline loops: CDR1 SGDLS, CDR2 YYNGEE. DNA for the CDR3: TGTGCCAGCAGCCCTCGGACAGGGGCGACCCAGTACTTC. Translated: CASSPRTGATQYF.

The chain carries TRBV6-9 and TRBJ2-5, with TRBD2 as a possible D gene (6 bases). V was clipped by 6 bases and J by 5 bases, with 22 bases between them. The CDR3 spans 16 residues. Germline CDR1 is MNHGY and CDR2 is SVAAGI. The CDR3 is CASRTQPRKREETQYF. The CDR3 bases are TGTGCCAGCAGAACCCAACCCCGAAAACGGGAGGAGACCCAGTACTTC.

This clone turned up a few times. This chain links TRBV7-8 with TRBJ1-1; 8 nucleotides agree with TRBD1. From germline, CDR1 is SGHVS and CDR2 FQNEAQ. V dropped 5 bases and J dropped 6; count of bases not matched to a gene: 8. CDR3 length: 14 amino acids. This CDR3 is CASSPTGATAEAFF. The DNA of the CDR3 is TGTGCCAGCAGCCCGACAGGGGCGACGGCTGAAGCTTTCTTT.

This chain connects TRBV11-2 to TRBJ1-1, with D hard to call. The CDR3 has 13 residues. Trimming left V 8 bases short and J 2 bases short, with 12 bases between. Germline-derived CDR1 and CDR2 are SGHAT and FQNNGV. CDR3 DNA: TGTGCCAGCGAGGTTCGGGTTAACACTGAAGCTTTCTTT. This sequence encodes CASEVRVNTEAFF.

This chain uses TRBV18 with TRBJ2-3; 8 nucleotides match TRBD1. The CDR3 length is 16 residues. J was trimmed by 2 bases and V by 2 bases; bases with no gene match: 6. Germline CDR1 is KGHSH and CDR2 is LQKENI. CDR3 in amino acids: CASSPIGQGTTDTQYF. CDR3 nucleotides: TGTGCCAGCTCACCAATCGGACAGGGTACCACAGATACGCAGTATTTT.

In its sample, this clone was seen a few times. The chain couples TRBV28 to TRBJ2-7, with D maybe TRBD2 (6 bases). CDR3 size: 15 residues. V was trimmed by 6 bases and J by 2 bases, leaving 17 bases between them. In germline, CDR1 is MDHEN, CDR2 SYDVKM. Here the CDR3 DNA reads TGTGCCAGCAGCTACCCTGGCGGGGCCGCCTACGAGCAGTACTTC. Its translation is CASSYPGGAAYEQYF.

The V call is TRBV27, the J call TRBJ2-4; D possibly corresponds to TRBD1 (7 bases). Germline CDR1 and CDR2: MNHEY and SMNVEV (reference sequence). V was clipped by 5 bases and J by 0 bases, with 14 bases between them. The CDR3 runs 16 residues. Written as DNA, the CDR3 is TGTGCCAGCAGTACCCGACAGGGACTAGCCAAAAACATTCAGTACTTC. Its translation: CASSTRQGLAKNIQYF.

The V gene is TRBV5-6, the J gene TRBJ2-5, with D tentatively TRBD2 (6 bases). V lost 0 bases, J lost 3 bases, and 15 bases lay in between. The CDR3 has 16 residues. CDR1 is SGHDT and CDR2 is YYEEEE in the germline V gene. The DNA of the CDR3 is TGTGCCAGCAGCTTGGTTGGGGGGAAGTTAGAAGAGACCCAGTACTTC. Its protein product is CASSLVGGKLEETQYF.

CDR3 in DNA: TGTGCCACCAGCAGAGATCCGGGGGCTGGGGCCAACGTCCTGACTTTC. Its protein product is CATSRDPGAGANVLTF. The chain employs TRBV15 and TRBJ2-6; a possible D gene is TRBD2 (6 bases). This CDR3 is built from 16 residues. The V end lost 0 bases, the J end lost 2 bases, and 8 bases lay between the germline ends. CDR1 is LNHNV and CDR2 is YYDKDF in the germline V gene (reference sequence).

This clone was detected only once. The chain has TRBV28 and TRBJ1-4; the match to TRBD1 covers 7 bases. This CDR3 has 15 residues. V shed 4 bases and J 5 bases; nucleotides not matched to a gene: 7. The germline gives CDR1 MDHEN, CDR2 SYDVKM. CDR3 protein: CASSSHRGKNEKLFF. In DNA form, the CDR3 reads TGTGCCAGCAGTTCCCACAGGGGAAAAAATGAAAAACTGTTTTTT.

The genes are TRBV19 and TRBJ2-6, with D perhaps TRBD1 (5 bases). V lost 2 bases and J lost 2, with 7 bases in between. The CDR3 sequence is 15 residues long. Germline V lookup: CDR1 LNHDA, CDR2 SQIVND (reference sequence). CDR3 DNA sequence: TGTGCCAGTAGTATAAGCAGGGCTGGGGCCAACGTCCTGACTTTC. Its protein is CASSISRAGANVLTF.

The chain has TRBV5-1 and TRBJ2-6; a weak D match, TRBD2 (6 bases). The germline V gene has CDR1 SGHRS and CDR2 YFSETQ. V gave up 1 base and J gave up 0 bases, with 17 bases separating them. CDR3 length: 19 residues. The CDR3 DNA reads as TGCGCCAGCAGCTTGTGGGTGCGGGACGCCTCCTCTGGGGCCAACGTCCTGACTTTC. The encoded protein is CASSLWVRDASSGANVLTF.

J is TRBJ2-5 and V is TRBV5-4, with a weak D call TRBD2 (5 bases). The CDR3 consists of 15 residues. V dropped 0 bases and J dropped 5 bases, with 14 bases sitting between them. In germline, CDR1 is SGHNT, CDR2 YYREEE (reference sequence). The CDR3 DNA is TGTGCCAGCAGCTTGGTGCTGGAGTCGGGGGAGACCCAGTACTTC. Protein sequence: CASSLVLESGETQYF.

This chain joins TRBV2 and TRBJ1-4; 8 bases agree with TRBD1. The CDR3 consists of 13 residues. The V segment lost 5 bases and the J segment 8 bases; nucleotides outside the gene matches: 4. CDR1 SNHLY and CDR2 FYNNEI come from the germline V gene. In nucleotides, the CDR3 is TGTGCCAGCAGTTCGGACAGGGAGGAAAAACTGTTTTTT. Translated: CASSSDREEKLFF.

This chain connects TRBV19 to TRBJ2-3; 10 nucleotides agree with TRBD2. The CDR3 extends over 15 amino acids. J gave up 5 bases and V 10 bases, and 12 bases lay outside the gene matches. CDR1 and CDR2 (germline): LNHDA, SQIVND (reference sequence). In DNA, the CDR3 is TGTGCCACCAAACTAGCGGGAAGAGATATAGATACGCAGTATTTT. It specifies CATKLAGRDIDTQYF.

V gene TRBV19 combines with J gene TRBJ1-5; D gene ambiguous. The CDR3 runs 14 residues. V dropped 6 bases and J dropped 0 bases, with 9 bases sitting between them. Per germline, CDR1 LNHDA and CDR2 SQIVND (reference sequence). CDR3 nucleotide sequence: TGTGCCAGTAGCCTTCAGTATAGCAATCAGCCCCAGCATTTT. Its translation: CASSLQYSNQPQHF.

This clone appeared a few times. The chain's CDR3 is CASSLAGEKGTGELFF. The CDR3 DNA follows: TGTGCCAGCAGCTTAGCGGGAGAGAAGGGCACCGGGGAGCTGTTTTTT. This chain links TRBV11-1 with TRBJ2-2; D may be TRBD2 (5 bases). Between the trimmed V and J ends, which lost 0 bases and 4 bases, there was a span of 12 bases. This CDR3 region has 16 residues. Germline loops: CDR1 SGHAT, CDR2 FQDESV (reference sequence).

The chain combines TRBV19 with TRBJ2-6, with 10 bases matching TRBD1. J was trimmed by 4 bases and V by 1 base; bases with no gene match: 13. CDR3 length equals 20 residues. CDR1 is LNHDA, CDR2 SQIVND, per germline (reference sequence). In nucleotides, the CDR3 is TGTGCCAGTAGTATAGTGGGACAGGGGACCCTAACAACAGGGGCCAACGTCCTGACTTTC. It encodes CASSIVGQGTLTTGANVLTF.

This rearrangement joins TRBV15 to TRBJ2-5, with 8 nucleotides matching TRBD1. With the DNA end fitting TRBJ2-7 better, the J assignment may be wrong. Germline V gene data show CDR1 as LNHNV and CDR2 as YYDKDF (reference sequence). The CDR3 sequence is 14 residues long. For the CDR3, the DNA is TGTGCCACCAGCAAAAGGACAGGGAATAGCGAGCAGTACTTC. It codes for CATSKRTGNSEQYF.

CDR3 nucleotide sequence: TGTGCCAGCAGCTTAACCAGGGGGTTAGGTGAAAAACTGTTTTTT. As protein: CASSLTRGLGEKLFF. The chain is built from TRBV13 and TRBJ1-4; 7 bases match TRBD1. CDR3 size: 15 residues. The germline gives CDR1 PRHDT, CDR2 FYEKMQ (reference sequence). J gave up 7 bases and V 2 bases, and 7 bases lay outside the gene matches.

The CDR3 loop is CATSRVEGPEAFF. In DNA form, the CDR3 reads TGTGCCACCAGCAGAGTGGAGGGACCAGAAGCTTTCTTT. The genes are TRBV15 and TRBJ1-1, with D possibly being TRBD1 (5 bases). The V gene lost 1 base and the J gene lost 8 bases, with 11 bases spanning the gap. This CDR3 contains 13 residues. CDR1 and CDR2 from the germline V gene are LNHNV and YYDKDF (reference sequence).

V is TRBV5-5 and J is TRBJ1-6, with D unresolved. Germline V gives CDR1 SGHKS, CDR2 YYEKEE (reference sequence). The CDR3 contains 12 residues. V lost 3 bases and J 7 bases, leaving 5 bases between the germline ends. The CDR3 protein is CASSSINSPLHF. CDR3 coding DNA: TGTGCCAGCAGCTCTATAAATTCACCCCTCCACTTT.